This passage covers 27 T cell receptor beta chains from one sample sequenced in a study of blood T cell repertoires in COVID-19. Generated by immunoSEQ multiplex PCR, the TCRdb table keeps only in-frame clones and is missing some. The sample contains a few hundred thousand clones, 70% to 90% of which appear only once. What was sequenced was PBMCs or T cells enriched from blood (not recorded which). The receptors were sampled from a woman in her 40s who had recovered from COVID-19.

This sequence joins TRBV27 and TRBJ1-6, with a weak D call TRBD1 (6 bases). This CDR3 contains 14 residues. CDR1 is MNHEY, CDR2 SMNVEV, per germline (reference sequence). V lost 0 bases, J lost 10 bases, and 10 bases lay in between. The CDR3 DNA sequence: TGTGCCAGCAGTTTATCGGGGGCAGGGTCACCCCTCCACTTT. It translates to CASSLSGAGSPLHF.

The chain links TRBV6-5 to TRBJ1-6, with TRBD1 identical over 7 bases. With 0 bases clipped from V and 7 bases from J, the junction kept 3 bases outside the gene matches. Germline V lookup: CDR1 MNHEY, CDR2 SVGAGI. The CDR3 is made up of 15 amino acids. The CDR3 bases are TGTGCCAGCAGTTACTCCGGGACAGCGAATTCACCCCTCCACTTT. Translating it yields CASSYSGTANSPLHF.

This rearrangement joins TRBV9 to TRBJ2-7, with D possibly being TRBD2 (5 bases). V gave up 0 bases and J gave up 2 bases, with 12 bases separating them. Germline-derived CDR1 and CDR2 are SGDLS and YYNGEE. CDR3 size: 15 residues. CDR3 in amino acids: CASSVGIAQTYEQYF. CDR3 coding DNA: TGTGCCAGCAGCGTAGGGATAGCGCAAACCTACGAGCAGTACTTC.

The chain combines TRBV27 with TRBJ1-4, with TRBD1 identical over 9 bases. Germline V lookup: CDR1 MNHEY, CDR2 SMNVEV (reference sequence). J was trimmed by 11 bases and V by 4 bases; bases with no gene match: 8. CDR3 length: 14 amino acids. CDR3 coding DNA: TGTGCCAGCAGTTCGACAGGGGGGGATCGGAAACTGTTTTTT. It yields the protein CASSSTGGDRKLFF.

This clone turned up a few times. The chain joins TRBV12-3 or TRBV12-4 to TRBJ1-2; D unresolved. The V and J ends lost 2 bases and 3 bases respectively, with 7 bases between them. The CDR3 totals 13 residues. DNA of the CDR3: TGTGCCAGCAGTTTAATTCCCTACTATGGCTACACCTTC. Protein: CASSLIPYYGYTF.

J is TRBJ1-6 and V is TRBV25-1; D not resolved. This CDR3 region has 11 residues. V was pared by 8 bases and J by 13 bases, with 12 bases between. Per the germline V gene, CDR1 is MGHDK and CDR2 is SYGVNS. CDR3 bases: TGTGCCAGCCCTCGTGGGCGTCCCCTCCACTTT. Protein: CASPRGRPLHF.

The gene calls are TRBV3-1 (or the pseudogene TRBV3-2) and TRBJ1-1; D not certain. The CDR3 has 13 residues. V lost 2 bases and J 1 base, leaving 5 bases between the germline ends. Germline assignment: CDR1 LGHDT and CDR2 YNNKEL (reference sequence). CDR3 protein: CASSQIKNTEAFF. In DNA, the CDR3 is TGTGCCAGCAGCCAAATAAAGAACACTGAAGCTTTCTTT.

The chain employs TRBV7-9 and TRBJ2-1, with 10 bases aligning to TRBD1. With 0 bases clipped from V and 4 bases from J, the junction kept 3 bases outside the gene matches. CDR1 and CDR2 from the germline V gene are SEHNR and FQNEAQ (reference sequence). The CDR3 totals 16 residues. CDR3 nucleotides: TGTGCCAGCAGCTTAGCTAGGGACAGGGGATACAATGAGCAGTTCTTC. Its translation: CASSLARDRGYNEQFF.

On this clone: The junction and the germline gene differ at one end; a read error may be behind it. The J gene is TRBJ2-3, the V gene TRBV28; TRBD2 might be the D (5 bases). The CDR3 runs 14 residues. Germline CDR1 reads MDHEN; CDR2 reads SYDVKM. CDR3 loop: CASSPPGNVQQAFF. The DNA for the CDR3 is TGTGCCAGCAGTCCACCCGGGAACGTCCAACAAGCCTTCTTT.

The chain uses TRBV7-9 and TRBJ2-1, with a possible D match to TRBD1 (6 bases). V lost 4 bases and J lost 7, with 20 bases in between. The CDR3 has 16 residues. CDR1 SEHNR and CDR2 FQNEAQ come from the germline V gene (reference sequence). CDR3 DNA: TGTGCCAGCAGCTCCTGGACAGCAAGGGCGGCGAATGAGCAGTTCTTC. Translating gives CASSSWTARAANEQFF.

The count of this clone is one. The DNA of the CDR3 is TGTGCCAGCAGCTATCCCGGGAGGGGTTCTCCTAACTATGGCTACACCTTC. Translated: CASSYPGRGSPNYGYTF. The chain recombines TRBV7-2 with TRBJ1-2; tentative D call: TRBD1 (5 bases). Between the trimmed V and J ends, which lost 4 bases and 0 bases, there was a span of 18 bases. CDR1 is SGHTA and CDR2 is FQGNSA in the germline V gene. The length of the CDR3 is 17 residues.

This clone was counted once. This chain connects TRBV6-2 or TRBV6-3 to TRBJ1-4, with D uncertain. This CDR3 comprises 15 residues. Trimming shortened V by 2 bases and J by 1 base, and 8 bases separated the two germline ends. Per the germline V gene, CDR1 is MNHEY and CDR2 is SVGEGT. The CDR3 region has the DNA TGTGCCAGCAGTTACGGAGGGTTAACTAATGAAAAACTGTTTTTT. It yields the protein CASSYGGLTNEKLFF.

The chain recombines TRBV30 with TRBJ2-7, with 8 nucleotides matching TRBD1. This CDR3 has 12 amino acids. The ends lost 7 bases at V and 3 bases at J; junction bases unmatched: 5. Germline V gene sequence: CDR1 GTSNPN, CDR2 SVGIG (reference sequence). For the CDR3, the DNA is TGTGCCTTCCGGGACAGGAACTACGAGCAGTACTTC. It codes for CAFRDRNYEQYF.

The chain has TRBV9 and TRBJ2-3; 10 bases fit TRBD2. Germline CDR1 is SGDLS and CDR2 is YYNGEE. This CDR3 has 15 residues. V was clipped by 2 bases and J by 0 bases; unmatched bases: 0. This CDR3 is CASSVTSGSTDTQYF. CDR3 in DNA: TGTGCCAGCAGCGTGACTAGCGGGAGCACAGATACGCAGTATTTT.

The rearrangement uses TRBV11-3 and TRBJ1-1, with a possible D match to TRBD1 (5 bases). With 5 bases removed from V and 3 bases from J, the gap between germline ends came to 19 bases. The germline gives CDR1 SGHNT, CDR2 YENEEA. There are 16 residues in the CDR3. In DNA, the CDR3 is TGTGCCAGCAGCCCGCGGGAGGTGGGGCGAGACACTGAAGCTTTCTTT. It translates to CASSPREVGRDTEAFF.

CDR3 sequence: CAWSRAGGQPQHF. The DNA for the CDR3 is TGTGCCTGGAGTCGTGCAGGGGGCCAGCCCCAGCATTTT. V and J are TRBV30 and TRBJ1-5; 8 nucleotides line up with TRBD1. The junction had 4 bases not matched to a gene; V was cut back by 2 bases and J by 7 bases. CDR1 is GTSNPN, CDR2 SVGIG, per germline (reference sequence). CDR3 size: 13 residues.

The chain combines TRBV5-1 with TRBJ2-3; 7 nucleotides match TRBD1. Germline values: CDR1 SGHRS, CDR2 YFSETQ. J was trimmed by 2 bases and V by 0 bases; bases with no gene match: 3. The CDR3 runs 15 residues. CDR3 DNA: TGCGCCAGCAGCTTGGGGGGACAGTCCACAGATACGCAGTATTTT. This encodes CASSLGGQSTDTQYF.

The J gene is TRBJ1-1, the V gene TRBV21-1; the D call in the table, TRBD1, was not verified against the DNA. TRBV21-1 has pseudogene status. The CDR3 covers 15 residues. CDR3 DNA sequence: TGTGCCAGCAGCAAAGCTCAGGGGGAGAACACTGAAGCTTTCTTT. It translates to CASSKAQGENTEAFF.

The chain links TRBV2 to TRBJ1-1; TRBD1 aligns across 7 bases. Germline loops: CDR1 SNHLY, CDR2 FYNNEI. The V segment lost 6 bases and the J segment 4 bases; nucleotides outside the gene matches: 8. The CDR3 is 14 residues long. Here the CDR3 reads CASRGETGLTEAFF. For the CDR3, the DNA is TGTGCCAGCAGGGGAGAGACAGGGCTCACTGAAGCTTTCTTT.

The chain recombines TRBV4-3 with TRBJ1-2, with 8 bases fitting TRBD1. The CDR3 spans 15 residues. The V gene end was trimmed by 0 bases and the J gene end by 8 bases; junction bases not matched to a gene: 8. Per germline, CDR1 LGHNA and CDR2 YSLEER. This CDR3 reads CASSQDRRTGNGYTF. As DNA, the CDR3 is TGCGCCAGCAGCCAAGACCGAAGGACAGGGAACGGCTACACCTTC.

The chain is built from TRBV19 and TRBJ1-2, with 9 bases that match TRBD1. The CDR3 loop spans 14 amino acids. The V and J ends lost 5 bases and 4 bases, in that order; junction bases with no gene match: 5. CDR1 LNHDA and CDR2 SQIVND come from the germline V gene (reference sequence). CDR3 amino acids: CASSSQGARYGYTF. The CDR3 DNA is TGTGCCAGTAGTTCACAGGGGGCGCGCTATGGCTACACCTTC.

V and J are TRBV15 and TRBJ2-1, with TRBD2 identical over 8 bases. The CDR3 spans 15 residues. The V gene end was trimmed by 0 bases and the J gene end by 9 bases; junction bases not matched to a gene: 7. The germline V gene encodes CDR1 LNHNV and CDR2 YYDKDF (reference sequence). CDR3 in DNA: TGTGCCACCAGCAGAGATCGGCGGGGGGCGGGTGAGCAGTTCTTC. It specifies CATSRDRRGAGEQFF.

V gene TRBV5-4 combines with J gene TRBJ2-1; D perhaps matches TRBD2 (6 bases). Looked up from germline, CDR1 is SGHNT and CDR2 is YYREEE (reference sequence). CDR3 size: 14 residues. Deletions cut 2 bases from V and 1 base from J, with 7 bases between. Here the CDR3 reads CASSFGLSYNEQFF. CDR3 nucleotides: TGTGCCAGCAGCTTCGGACTATCCTACAATGAGCAGTTCTTC.

This clone was observed a handful of times. The chain uses TRBV7-2 and TRBJ2-7; the match to TRBD1 covers 8 bases. The CDR3 runs 13 residues. Germline-derived CDR1 and CDR2 are SGHTA and FQGNSA. Losses at the gene ends were 1 base for V and 7 bases for J; bases not matched to a gene: 3. CDR3 in amino acids: CASSLGRGREQYF. The CDR3 nucleotides read TGTGCCAGCAGCTTAGGCAGGGGGCGTGAGCAGTACTTC.

This chain uses TRBV7-2 with TRBJ1-1, with 7 bases matching TRBD1. V trimming: 5 bases; J trimming: 1 base; junction bases outside the gene matches: 7. The CDR3 has 15 amino acids. Germline V gives CDR1 SGHTA, CDR2 FQGNSA. CDR3 nucleotide sequence: TGTGCCAGCAGCCAGACGGGACAGCCGAACACTGAAGCTTTCTTT. It translates to CASSQTGQPNTEAFF.

The rearrangement links TRBV29-1 to TRBJ1-1; D is unclear. Trimming pared 3 bases from V and 0 bases from J, leaving 8 bases between. The CDR3 runs to 13 residues. Germline V lookup: CDR1 SQVTM, CDR2 ANQGSEA. In nucleotides, the CDR3 is TGCAGCGTTGAGCAGCGATTGAACACTGAAGCTTTCTTT. Protein sequence: CSVEQRLNTEAFF.

The J gene is TRBJ2-2, the V gene TRBV3-1 (or the pseudogene TRBV3-2); 9 nucleotides agree with TRBD2. The CDR3 spans 16 residues. V was pared by 0 bases and J by 5 bases, with 4 bases of the junction left unmatched. Germline lookup yields CDR1 LGHDT and CDR2 YNNKEL (reference sequence). The CDR3 protein is CASSQEGLAGTGELFF. The CDR3 coding sequence is TGTGCCAGCAGCCAAGAAGGTCTAGCGGGGACCGGGGAGCTGTTTTTT.